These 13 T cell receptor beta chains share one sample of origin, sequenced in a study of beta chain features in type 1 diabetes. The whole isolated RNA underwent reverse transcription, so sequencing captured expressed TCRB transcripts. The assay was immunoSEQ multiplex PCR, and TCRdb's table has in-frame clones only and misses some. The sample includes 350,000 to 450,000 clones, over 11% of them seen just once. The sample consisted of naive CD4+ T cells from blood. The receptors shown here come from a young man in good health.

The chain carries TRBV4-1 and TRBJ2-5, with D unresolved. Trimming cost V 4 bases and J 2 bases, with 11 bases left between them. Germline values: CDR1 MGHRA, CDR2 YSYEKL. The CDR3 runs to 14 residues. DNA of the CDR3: TGCGCCAGCAGCCCTCGTATGATACAAGAGACCCAGTACTTC. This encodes CASSPRMIQETQYF.

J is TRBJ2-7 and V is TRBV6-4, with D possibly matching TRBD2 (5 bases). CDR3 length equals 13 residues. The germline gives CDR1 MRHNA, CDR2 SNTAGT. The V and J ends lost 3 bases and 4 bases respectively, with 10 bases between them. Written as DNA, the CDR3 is TGTGCCAGCAGTGAAAGCGGCAATTACGAGCAGTACGTC. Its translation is CASSESGNYEQYV.

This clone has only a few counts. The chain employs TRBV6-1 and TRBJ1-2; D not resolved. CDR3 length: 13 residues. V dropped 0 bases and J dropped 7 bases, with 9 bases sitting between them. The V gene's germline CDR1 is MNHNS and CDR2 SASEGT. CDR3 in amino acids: CASSEALRGGYTF. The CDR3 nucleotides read TGTGCCAGCAGTGAAGCGCTCCGGGGTGGCTACACCTTC.

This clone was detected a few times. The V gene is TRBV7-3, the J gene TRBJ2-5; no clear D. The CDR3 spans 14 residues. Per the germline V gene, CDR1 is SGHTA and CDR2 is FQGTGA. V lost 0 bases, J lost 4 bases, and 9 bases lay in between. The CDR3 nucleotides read TGTGCCAGCAGCTTAACGTCCGGTACAGAGACCCAGTACTTC. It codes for CASSLTSGTETQYF.

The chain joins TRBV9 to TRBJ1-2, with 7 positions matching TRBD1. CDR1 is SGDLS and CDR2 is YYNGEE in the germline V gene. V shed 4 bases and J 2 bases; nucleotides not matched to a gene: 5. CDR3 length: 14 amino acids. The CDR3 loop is CASSRAGQNYGYTF. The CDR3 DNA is TGTGCCAGCAGCCGAGCGGGACAGAACTATGGCTACACCTTC.

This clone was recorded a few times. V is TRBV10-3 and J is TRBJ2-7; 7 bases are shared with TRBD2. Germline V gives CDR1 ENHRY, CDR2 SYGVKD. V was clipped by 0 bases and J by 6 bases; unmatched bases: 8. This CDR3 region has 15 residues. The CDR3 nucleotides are TGTGCCATCAGTGAGTCGCCCAGCGGGAAAGGCGAGCAGTACGTC. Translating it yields CAISESPSGKGEQYV.

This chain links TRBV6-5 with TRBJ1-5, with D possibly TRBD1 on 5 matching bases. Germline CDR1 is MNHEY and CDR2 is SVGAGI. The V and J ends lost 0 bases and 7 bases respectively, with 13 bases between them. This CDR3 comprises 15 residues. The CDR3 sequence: CASSYSGGTDQPQHF. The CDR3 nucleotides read TGTGCCAGCAGTTACTCAGGTGGGACGGACCAGCCCCAGCATTTT.

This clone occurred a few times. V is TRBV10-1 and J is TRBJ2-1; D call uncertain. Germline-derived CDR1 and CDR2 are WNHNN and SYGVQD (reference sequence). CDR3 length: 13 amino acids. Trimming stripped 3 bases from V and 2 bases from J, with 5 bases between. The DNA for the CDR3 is TGCGCCAGCAGTGACAGGCCCTACAATGAGCAGTTCTTC. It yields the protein CASSDRPYNEQFF.

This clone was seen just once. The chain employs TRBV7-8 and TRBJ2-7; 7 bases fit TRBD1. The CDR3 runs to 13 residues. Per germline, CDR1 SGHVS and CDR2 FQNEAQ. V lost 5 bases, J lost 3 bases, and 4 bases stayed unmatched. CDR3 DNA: TGTGCCAGCAGCCCAGGGGGAAGCTACGAGCAGTACGTC. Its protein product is CASSPGGSYEQYV.

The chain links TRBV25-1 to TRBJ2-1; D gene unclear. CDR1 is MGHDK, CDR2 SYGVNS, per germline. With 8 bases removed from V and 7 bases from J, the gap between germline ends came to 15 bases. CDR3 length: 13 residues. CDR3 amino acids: CASERSDRNEQFF. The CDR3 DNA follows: TGTGCCAGCGAAAGATCGGACCGTAATGAGCAGTTCTTC.

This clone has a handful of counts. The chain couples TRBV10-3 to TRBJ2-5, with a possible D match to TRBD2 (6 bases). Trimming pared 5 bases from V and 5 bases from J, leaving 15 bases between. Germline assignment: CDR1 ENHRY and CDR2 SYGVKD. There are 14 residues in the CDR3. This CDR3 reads CAISRGSPGETQYF. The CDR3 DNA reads TGTGCCATCAGTCGGGGGAGCCCAGGGGAGACCCAGTACTTC.

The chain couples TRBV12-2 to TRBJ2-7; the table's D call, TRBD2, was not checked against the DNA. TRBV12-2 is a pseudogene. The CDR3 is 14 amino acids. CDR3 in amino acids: CASRLGMWDYEQYV. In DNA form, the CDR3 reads TGTGCAAGTCGCTTAGGGATGTGGGACTACGAGCAGTACGTC.

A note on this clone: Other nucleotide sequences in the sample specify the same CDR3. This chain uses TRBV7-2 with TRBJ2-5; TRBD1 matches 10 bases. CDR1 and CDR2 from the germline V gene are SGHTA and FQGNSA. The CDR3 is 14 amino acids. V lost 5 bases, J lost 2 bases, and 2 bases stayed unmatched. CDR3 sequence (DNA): TGTGCCAGCAGCCTGGACAGGGGGCAAGAGACCCAGTACTTC. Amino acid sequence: CASSLDRGQETQYF.